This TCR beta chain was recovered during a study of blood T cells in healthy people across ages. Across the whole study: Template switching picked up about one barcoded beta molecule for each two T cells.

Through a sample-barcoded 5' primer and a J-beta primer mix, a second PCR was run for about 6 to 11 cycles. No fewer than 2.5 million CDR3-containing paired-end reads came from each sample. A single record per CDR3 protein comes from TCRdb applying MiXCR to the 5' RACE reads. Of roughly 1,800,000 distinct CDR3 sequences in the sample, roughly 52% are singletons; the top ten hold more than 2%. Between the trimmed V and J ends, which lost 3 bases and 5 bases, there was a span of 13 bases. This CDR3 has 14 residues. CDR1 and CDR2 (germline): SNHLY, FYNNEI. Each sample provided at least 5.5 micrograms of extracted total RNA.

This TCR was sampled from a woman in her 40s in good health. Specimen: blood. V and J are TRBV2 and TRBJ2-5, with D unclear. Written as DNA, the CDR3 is TGTGCCAGCAGTGACGGCACGGTAGGCGAGACCCAGTACTTC. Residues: CASSDGTVGETQYF.